This entry features one T cell receptor (beta chain) sequence. Profiling relied on immunoSEQ multiplex PCR, and the TCRdb table lists in-frame clones only, not all of them. The sample holds under 85,000 clones; roughly 92% are singletons and the top ten take around 0.37%. These data originate in a study of technical replicates of blood from a few donors. Trimming took 3 bases from V and 4 from J, leaving 11 bases between them. Germline CDR1 is SGHRS and CDR2 is YFSETQ. The CDR3 is 13 residues long. The origin of this receptor is a human donor in good health. Sequenced: T cells isolated from PBMCs. The chain is built from TRBV5-1 and TRBJ2-7; weak D call: TRBD2 (6 bases). The CDR3 reads CASSWRAGYEQYF. In DNA form, the CDR3 reads TGCGCCAGCAGCTGGAGGGCCGGTTACGAGCAGTACTTC.